These T cell receptor beta chains were read from a single sample in a study of OX40 agonist ivuxolimab in advanced cancers. Clones were sequenced by immunoSEQ multiplex PCR, and TCRdb holds only the in-frame ones, with some missing. There are about 50,000 clones in the sample; around 87% occur only once, and approximately 2% lies in the top ten. The source was CD4+ or CD8+ T cells sorted from blood, collected in a trial of the OX40 agonist ivuxolimab. The source is an adult with an advanced solid tumor such as melanoma, head and neck, liver or kidney cancer. Both conserved end residues are part of each CDR3. The D gene is left open where the match is weak. The listing skips clone size in some rows; elsewhere it reads once, few, many or a size class.

clone_size	d_call	j_call	v_call	cdr3_nt	cdr3_aa
NA	TRBD1	TRBJ1-2	TRBV4-1	TGCGCCAGCAGCCAAGCCAGGGGACAGGGAGGATATGGCTACACCTTC	CASSQARGQGGYGYTF
NA	NA	TRBJ2-7	TRBV7-2	TGTGCCAGCAGCTACGTAACGGGAGCGGGCGAGCAGTACTTC	CASSYVTGAGEQYF
NA	TRBD1	TRBJ1-2	TRBV6-6	TGTGCCAGCAGTTACTTAGGGGACAGCAAATTCTATGGCTACACCTTC	CASSYLGDSKFYGYTF
NA	TRBD1	TRBJ1-1	TRBV11-2	TGTGCCAGCAGACCACAGGGGGTTCGGTCCACTGAAGCTTTCTTT	CASRPQGVRSTEAFF
NA	TRBD1	TRBJ2-2	TRBV11-2	TGTGCCAGCAGCCCCCGACAGGGACGAACCGGGGAGCTGTTTTTT	CASSPRQGRTGELFF
NA	TRBD1	TRBJ2-5	TRBV19	TGTGCCAGTAGTCTGAGGACAGGGTTTGGGGAGACCCAGTACTTC	CASSLRTGFGETQYF
NA	NA	TRBJ2-7	TRBV11-1	TGTGCCAGCAGCTTATCAGGGTACGAGCAGTACTTC	CASSLSGYEQYF
NA	TRBD1	TRBJ1-2	TRBV29-1	TGCAGCGTTGAAGAATCCGACAGGGGGCTTGTCGGCTATGGCTACACCTTC	CSVEESDRGLVGYGYTF
NA	NA	TRBJ2-1	TRBV18	TGTGCCAGCTCATCGGGACTGATCAATGAGCAGTTCTTC	CASSSGLINEQFF
NA	NA	TRBJ1-1	TRBV9	TGTGCCAGCAGCCCCAGTAGGGGGGTAGCGCAAGGAGCTTTCTTT	CASSPSRGVAQGAFF
NA	NA	TRBJ1-3	TRBV4-1	TGCGCCAGCAGCCAAGACTGGCGAAACACCATATATTTT	CASSQDWRNTIYF
NA	TRBD2	TRBJ2-1	TRBV7-2	TGTGCCAGCAGCTTAGCTAGCGGGACATACAATGAGCAGTTCTTC	CASSLASGTYNEQFF
NA	TRBD1	TRBJ1-4	TRBV6-5	TGTGCCAGCGGGGGGACAGCCACTAATGAAAAACTGTTTTTT	CASGGTATNEKLFF
NA	TRBD1	TRBJ1-4	TRBV19	TGTGCCAGTAGCAGGAGAGCCGGGACAGGGGATGAAAAACTGTTTTTT	CASSRRAGTGDEKLFF
NA	NA	TRBJ1-5	TRBV18	TGTGCCAGCTCACCATTGGGTGGCGGCAATCAGCCCCAGCATTTT	CASSPLGGGNQPQHF
NA	NA	TRBJ1-1	TRBV4-3	TGCGCCAGCAGCCAAGTTTCGGGTCTTATGAACACTGAAGCTTTCTTT	CASSQVSGLMNTEAFF
NA	TRBD1	TRBJ1-1	TRBV19	TGTGCCAGTAGTATCATGGCAGGGGGCGTCACTGAAGCTTTCTTT	CASSIMAGGVTEAFF
NA	NA	TRBJ2-7	TRBV21-1	TGTGCCAGCAGCAAACGGTACGAGCAGTACTTC	CASSKRYEQYF
NA	NA	TRBJ2-2	TRBV10-3	TGTGCCATCACTAGGGGAGGATCCGGGGAGCTGTTTTTT	CAITRGGSGELFF
NA	NA	TRBJ1-5	TRBV5-5	TGTGCCAGCAGCTCGGCAGGGGTAGACAATCAGCCCCAGCATTTT	CASSSAGVDNQPQHF
NA	NA	TRBJ2-5	TRBV9	TGTGCCAGCAGCGTAGAGGGACGGGAGACCCAGTACTTC	CASSVEGRETQYF
few	NA	TRBJ2-7	TRBV4-2	TGTGCCAGCAGCCAAGAAGCAGGGAGTAACTACGAGCAGTACTTC	CASSQEAGSNYEQYF
NA	NA	TRBJ1-3	TRBV7-6	TGTGCCAGCAGCCCCCAGCCCGTCTCTGGAAACACCATATATTTT	CASSPQPVSGNTIYF
once	NA	TRBJ1-1	TRBV10-3	TGTGCCATCAGTGGGGACGGACAGAACACTGAAGCTTTCTTT	CAISGDGQNTEAFF
NA	NA	TRBJ2-5	TRBV18	TGTGCCAGCTCACCTACCCTAGAGCGAAAGACCCAGTACTTC	CASSPTLERKTQYF
once	TRBD1	TRBJ1-2	TRBV6-5	TGTGCCAGCCGTCGACAGGGCAATAACTATGGCTACACCTTC	CASRRQGNNYGYTF